The 5 T cell receptor beta chains listed next were all sequenced from one sample in a study of metastatic and nonmetastatic thyroid tumors. TCRdb re-called the PCR reads with MiXCR. The repertoire holds around 31,000 clones, 25% to 35% seen once, with 30% in the top ten. Each patient came to thyroid surgery without any prior treatment (of any kind). Input material: blood. The receptors originated from a female donor with papillary thyroid cancer or a benign thyroid nodule (not recorded which). Some clones in this sample may be carry-over from other donors' samples.

In this sample, this clone turned up many times. As DNA, the CDR3 is TGTGCCAGCAGCTACAGCGGGACAGGCAATCAGCCCCAGCATTTT. It translates to CASSYSGTGNQPQHF. The J gene is TRBJ1-5, the V gene TRBV9, with 7 bases that match TRBD1. Unmatched junction bases numbered 6, after V lost 4 bases and J lost 2 bases. CDR1 and CDR2 (germline): SGDLS, YYNGEE. This CDR3 is built from 15 residues.

This sequence joins TRBV20-1 and TRBJ2-1, with D unclear. Germline V gives CDR1 DFQATT, CDR2 SNEGSKA (reference sequence). The V end was cut by 0 bases, the J end by 4 bases, with 13 bases between. This CDR3 spans 15 amino acids. CDR3 sequence: CSARDREREYNEQFF. DNA of the CDR3: TGCAGTGCTAGAGATAGAGAGCGAGAGTACAATGAGCAGTTCTTC.

The chain links TRBV28 to TRBJ2-1; 10 bases line up with TRBD2. The CDR3 spans 15 residues. Per the germline V gene, CDR1 is MDHEN and CDR2 is SYDVKM. Losses at the gene ends were 7 bases for V and 8 bases for J; bases not matched to a gene: 11. The CDR3 nucleotides read TGTGCCAGCATGTGGAGCGGGAGGGCCAGGGATGAGCAGTTCTTC. Translated: CASMWSGRARDEQFF.

This clone is medium-sized in the sample. J is TRBJ2-7 and V is TRBV11-2, with 7 bases aligning to TRBD1. The length of the CDR3 is 15 residues. The trim removed 2 bases at V and 3 bases at J, leaving 7 bases unmatched. CDR1 is SGHAT, CDR2 FQNNGV, per germline. In DNA, the CDR3 is TGTGCCAGCAGCTTATGGGACAGACCCCGCTACGAGCAGTACTTC. Translation: CASSLWDRPRYEQYF.

This clone was picked up one time. The chain joins TRBV7-9 to TRBJ2-1, with 10 nucleotides matching TRBD1. The CDR3 spans 14 residues. The V segment lost 5 bases and the J segment 6 bases; nucleotides outside the gene matches: 4. Germline CDR1 SEHNR, CDR2 FQNEAQ (reference sequence). CDR3: CASSPGTGVNEQFF. CDR3 DNA sequence: TGTGCCAGCAGCCCCGGGACAGGGGTCAATGAGCAGTTCTTC.